Sequencing of this T cell receptor (beta chain) was carried out in a study of T cell responses to AZD1222 COVID-19 vaccine. Profiled with immunoSEQ multiplex PCR; TCRdb holds only in-frame clones, not every one. This sample has around 58,000 clones, with around 80% found just once. This clone has just one count. V shed 4 bases and J shed 7 bases, with 14 bases lying between them. The CDR3 has 14 amino acids. CDR1 SGHNT and CDR2 YYREEE come from the germline V gene (reference sequence). V usage is TRBV5-4 and J usage is TRBJ1-4, with D tentatively TRBD1 (5 bases). The sequence was collected from an adult in good health. Source: peripheral blood, taken on day 0 of AZD1222 vaccination. CDR3 residues: CASSLRDGLEKLFF. CDR3 nucleotide sequence: TGTGCCAGCAGCCTCCGGGACGGACTTGAAAAACTGTTTTTT. The whole variable domain, filled in from reference TRBV5-4 and TRBJ1-4, reads ETGVTQSPTHLIKTRGQQVTLRCSSQSGHNTVSWYQQALGQGPQFIFQYYREEENGRGNFPPRFSGLQFPNYSSELNVNALELDDSALYLCASSLRDGLEKLFFGSGTQLSVL.